A selection of T cell receptor beta chains follows, all from one sample in a study of Tregs in tolerant kidney transplant recipients. Sequencing was performed with immunoSEQ multiplex PCR; in TCRdb, only in-frame clones are kept and a portion is missing. Of hundreds of thousands of clones listed, about 86% are singletons. Sequencing input: CD4+ T cells from blood. These receptors all come from a human donor in good health. The CDR3 runs from the conserved cysteine through the conserved F or W. Fields, in order: clone size, V gene, D gene, J gene, CDR3 protein, CDR3 DNA. The D gene is left open where the match is weak. Size is stated for part of the rows, as once, few or many counts, or as a class when the clone is expanded.

>.|TRBV18|.|TRBJ1-5
CASSLWGGRNQPQHF
TGTGCCAGCTCACTATGGGGGGGACGCAATCAGCCCCAGCATTTT
>.|TRBV2|.|TRBJ1-1
CASSDERTEAFF
TGTGCCAGCAGTGACGAGAGGACTGAAGCTTTCTTT
>few|TRBV2|.|TRBJ1-4
CASDLGGAWEKLFF
TGTGCCAGCGACTTGGGGGGGGCTTGGGAAAAACTGTTTTTT
>.|TRBV6-5|.|TRBJ1-2
CASSPNRNYGYTF
TGTGCCAGCAGCCCCAATAGGAACTATGGCTACACCTTC
>.|TRBV9|.|TRBJ2-7
CASSVRTSSYEQYF
TGTGCCAGCAGCGTAAGGACCAGCTCCTACGAGCAGTACTTC
>.|TRBV2|.|TRBJ2-5
CASSEGETQYF
TGTGCCAGCAGTGAGGGAGAGACCCAGTACTTC
>.|TRBV30|.|TRBJ1-1
CAWSRRPEAFF
TGTGCCTGGAGTCGTCGACCTGAAGCTTTCTTT
>.|TRBV7-3|.|TRBJ2-5
CASSLTRDGETQYF
TGTGCCAGCAGCTTAACGAGGGACGGAGAGACCCAGTACTTC
>.|TRBV29-1|.|TRBJ2-1
CSVEWVDSRTYNEQFF
TGCAGCGTTGAATGGGTAGACAGTCGTACCTACAATGAGCAGTTCTTC
>.|TRBV18|TRBD1|TRBJ2-7
CASTFSGTGENEQYF
TGTGCCAGCACTTTTTCCGGGACAGGGGAAAACGAGCAGTACTTC
>few|TRBV2|.|TRBJ1-2
CASSDPGSQPGYTF
TGTGCCAGCAGTGATCCGGGCAGCCAGCCTGGCTACACCTTC
>.|TRBV28|.|TRBJ2-3
CASSLGHYGDTQYF
TGTGCCAGCAGTCTTGGACATTACGGGGATACGCAGTATTTT
>.|TRBV2|TRBD1|TRBJ2-1
CASSDGTGVEQFF
TGTGCCAGCAGTGACGGGACAGGGGTTGAGCAGTTCTTC
>.|TRBV29-1|.|TRBJ2-7
CSVEGSRFSGEQYF
TGCAGCGTTGAAGGCAGTAGATTTTCGGGCGAGCAGTACTTC
>.|TRBV4-1|.|TRBJ2-2
CASSQVMQAGELFF
TGCGCCAGCAGCCAAGTCATGCAGGCCGGGGAGCTGTTTTTT
>once|TRBV4-2|TRBD2|TRBJ2-7
CASSQGPIGGSNEQYF
TGTGCCAGCAGCCAAGGGCCCATTGGCGGGAGTAACGAGCAGTACTTC